What follows describes a single TCR beta chain. The antigen is unknown. Unique molecular identifiers were incorporated during preparation of the TCRbeta library. TCRdb independently ran MiXCR on the PCR reads; one entry per CDR3 protein. The profile shows roughly 310,000 distinct CDR3 sequences, about a quarter of them singletons. This sample is part of a study of T-cell reconstitution after alpha-beta-depleted transplantation in children. The V gene lost 5 bases and the J gene lost 2 bases, with 17 bases spanning the gap. The CDR3 extends over 16 amino acids. The germline CDR1 and CDR2 sequences are SGHNT and YYREEE (reference sequence). Study-level points and caveats: The origin of alpha-beta T cells about two months after transplant was reportedly several hundred expanded graft clones. T-cell counts and diversity at one year post-transplant came mainly from newly produced T cells. Elevated TCRbeta diversity at day 60 was traced, in some patients, to surviving recipient T cells and thymic progenitors.

The genes are TRBV5-4 and TRBJ2-1, with D unresolved. The clonotype comes from a male patient between 10 and 17 years old who had a stem cell transplant for acute lymphoblastic leukemia, so the T cells may come from the graft donor. The sequencing used PBMCs, mostly from graft donor cells, collected 180 days after TCRalphabeta/CD19-depleted stem cell transplant. This CDR3 reads CASSASPQIAYNEQFF. The CDR3 nucleotides read TGTGCCAGCAGTGCCTCGCCCCAGATAGCCTACAATGAGCAGTTCTTC.